This TCR beta chain comes out of a study of tissue T cells after allogeneic stem cell transplantation. Study-wide points: Anatomically similar tissues had similar TCR repertoires within each patient. In patients and mice, blood and spleen missed much of tissue repertoire. Which tissue TCRs were alloreactive or antigen-specific was not determined. Some clones might be persisting host cells.

The time point is: mouse harvest day 14 after allogeneic transplant. Mouse grafts combined 10^7 T-cell-depleted bone marrow cells with 10^6 splenic CD5+ T cells. Tissues came from B6→BALB/c major-mismatch GVHD mice at day 7 or 14. The germline V gene encodes CDR1 KGHPV and CDR2 FQNQEV (reference sequence). The CDR3 extends over 14 amino acids. V was trimmed by 4 bases and J by 7 bases, leaving 13 bases between them. TCRdb keeps only in-frame clones here, not all; method: immunoSEQ multiplex PCR. Here the sample spans 4,500 to 5,500 clones, approximately 30% being singletons. As for this clone: The antigen is not known. Gene names follow the mouse nomenclature. Coverage ceases 1 residue before the CDR3 finishes, and the germline J gene fills in the end.

The TCR originated in a female BALB/c mouse given C57BL/6 T cells with graft-versus-host disease after an allogeneic hematopoietic cell transplant. Material: skin. J is TRBJ1-4 and V is TRBV26, with a possible D match to TRBD1 (6 bases). The CDR3: CASSPAQGTERLFF. The sequenced CDR3 bases are TGTGCCAGCAGTCCGGCTCAGGGGACCGAAAGATTATTT.